These 14 T cell receptor beta chains were all obtained from the same sample, sequenced in a study of shared clonotypes between healthy human individuals. Here immunoSEQ multiplex PCR was the method, and the copy in TCRdb shows in-frame clones only, minus some. Here the sample spans some 500,000 clones, roughly 85% being singletons. Specimen: PBMCs. The receptors shown here come from a middle-aged woman in good health. Some clones in this sample may be carry-over from other donors' samples.

The chain employs TRBV7-2 and TRBJ2-2, with D unresolved. The CDR3 totals 14 residues. In germline, CDR1 is SGHTA, CDR2 FQGNSA. The V end was cut by 4 bases, the J end by 8 bases, with 14 bases between. In DNA, the CDR3 is TGTGCCAGCAGCTCCCGGACCCCGCCTGGGGAGCTGTTTTTT. It translates to CASSSRTPPGELFF. Filled out from reference TRBV7-2 and TRBJ2-2, the complete variable domain reads GAGVSQSPSNKVTEKGKDVELRCDPISGHTALYWYRQSLGQGLEFLIYFQGNSAPDKSGLPSDRFSAERTGGSVSTLTIQRTQQEDSAVYLCASSSRTPPGELFFGEGSRLTVL.

The chain recombines TRBV27 with TRBJ2-3, with TRBD2 matching over 9 bases. CDR3 length: 14 residues. Trimming at V came to 6 bases and at J to 4 bases, leaving 5 bases not matched to a gene. Germline V gives CDR1 MNHEY, CDR2 SMNVEV (reference sequence). The CDR3 here is CASSPSGNADTQYF. The CDR3 DNA sequence: TGTGCCAGCAGCCCTAGCGGGAACGCAGATACGCAGTATTTT.

The V gene is TRBV19, the J gene TRBJ2-1; 9 positions agree with TRBD2. J gave up 6 bases and V 4 bases, and 7 bases lay outside the gene matches. Germline assignment: CDR1 LNHDA and CDR2 SQIVND (reference sequence). The CDR3 is made up of 15 amino acids. The CDR3 here is CASSTSGIEPNEQFF. The CDR3 bases are TGTGCCAGTAGTACTAGCGGGATAGAGCCCAATGAGCAGTTCTTC.

The rearrangement links TRBV11-1 to TRBJ2-7; TRBD1 matches 7 bases. CDR3 length: 15 residues. Trimming took 1 base from V and 0 from J; bases not matched to a gene: 3. CDR1 SGHAT and CDR2 FQDESV come from the germline V gene (reference sequence). In DNA, the CDR3 is TGTGCCAGCAGCTTAGGCAGGGGGAGCTCCTACGAGCAGTACTTC. Translation gives CASSLGRGSSYEQYF.

V gene TRBV5-1 combines with J gene TRBJ2-3, with 7 nucleotides matching TRBD1. V lost 0 bases, J lost 4 bases, and 2 bases stayed unmatched. This CDR3 has 14 residues. Germline V gene data show CDR1 as SGHRS and CDR2 as YFSETQ. CDR3 region: CASSLAQGADTQYF. DNA of the CDR3: TGCGCCAGCAGCTTGGCTCAGGGGGCAGATACGCAGTATTTT.

The V and J genes are TRBV28 and TRBJ1-5; TRBD1 agrees at 7 bases. Germline V gene sequence: CDR1 MDHEN, CDR2 SYDVKM. The CDR3 has 17 amino acids. Unmatched junction bases numbered 13, after V lost 4 bases and J lost 4 bases. As DNA, the CDR3 is TGTGCCAGCAGTTATAAGAGGGGCAGGGGGTTGAATCAGCCCCAGCATTTT. It translates to CASSYKRGRGLNQPQHF.

A few counts support this clone. This chain links TRBV19 with TRBJ2-3, with D uncertain. Germline assignment: CDR1 LNHDA and CDR2 SQIVND (reference sequence). The CDR3 sequence is 11 residues long. The chain's CDR3 is CAVESTDTQYF. CDR3 nucleotide sequence: TGTGCGGTGGAGAGCACAGATACGCAGTATTTT.

This chain uses TRBV6-1 with TRBJ2-7; TRBD1 aligns across 8 bases. Germline V CDR1 and CDR2: MNHNS, SASEGT. Germline trimming cut 7 bases from V and 9 bases from J; bases unmatched to any gene: 14. The CDR3 is made up of 14 amino acids. The CDR3 coding sequence is TGTGCCAGCACCCCCGGACAGGGCCGGAGTTCGCAGTACTTC. Encoded protein: CASTPGQGRSSQYF.

This clone has ten or more counts. V gene TRBV30 combines with J gene TRBJ1-1; tentative D call: TRBD1 (6 bases). The CDR3 consists of 12 residues. Trimming took off 2 bases at V and 10 bases at J, with 14 bases between the two ends. Per germline, CDR1 GTSNPN and CDR2 SVGIG (reference sequence). CDR3 DNA: TGTGCCTGGAGTCAACCGGGACATATAGCTTTCTTT. Its protein is CAWSQPGHIAFF.

The chain recombines TRBV27 with TRBJ2-2, with a weak D call TRBD1 (5 bases). The CDR3 contains 16 residues. CDR1 MNHEY and CDR2 SMNVEV come from the germline V gene (reference sequence). Trimming removed 3 bases from V and 1 base from J, with 12 bases in between. CDR3 DNA: TGTGCCAGCAGTTTTTGGGGCGGTTGGAACACCGGGGAGCTGTTTTTT. This sequence encodes CASSFWGGWNTGELFF.

The rearrangement joins TRBV5-4 to TRBJ1-4, with D possibly matching TRBD1 (5 bases). Germline V CDR1 and CDR2: SGHNT, YYREEE (reference sequence). This CDR3 is built from 14 residues. V was trimmed by 0 bases and J by 8 bases, leaving 11 bases between them. CDR3 region: CASSLDQGSEKLFF. CDR3 DNA: TGTGCCAGCAGCTTGGACCAGGGCAGCGAAAAACTGTTTTTT.

V gene TRBV30 combines with J gene TRBJ2-3; a possible D gene is TRBD2 (6 bases). Germline-derived CDR1 and CDR2 are GTSNPN and SVGIG (reference sequence). Trimming took 0 bases from V and 0 from J, leaving 16 bases between them. The CDR3 is 17 residues long. The CDR3: CAWSVGRLALSTDTQYF. CDR3 coding DNA: TGTGCCTGGAGTGTTGGTCGGCTAGCGCTGAGCACAGATACGCAGTATTTT.

This sequence joins TRBV7-9 and TRBJ1-2; 7 nucleotides line up with TRBD1. Germline lookup yields CDR1 SEHNR and CDR2 FQNEAQ (reference sequence). The CDR3 extends over 12 amino acids. Trimming at V came to 0 bases and at J to 8 bases, leaving 0 bases not matched to a gene. The CDR3 sequence is CASSLAGGGYTF. In DNA form, the CDR3 reads TGTGCCAGCAGCTTAGCAGGGGGCGGCTACACCTTC.

The chain links TRBV7-9 to TRBJ1-1, with 9 nucleotides matching TRBD1. CDR1 is SEHNR and CDR2 is FQNEAQ in the germline V gene (reference sequence). CDR3 size: 12 residues. Unmatched junction bases numbered 2, after V lost 6 bases and J lost 6 bases. CDR3 bases: TGTGCCAGCAGTAGGACAGGGGCTGAAGCTTTCTTT. Translation gives CASSRTGAEAFF. The entire variable domain, with the rest obtained from reference TRBV7-9 and TRBJ1-1, is as follows: DTGVSQNPRHKITKRGQNVTFRCDPISEHNRLYWYRQTLGQGPEFLTYFQNEAQLEKSRLLSDRFSAERPKGSFSTLEIQRTEQGDSAMYLCASSRTGAEAFFGQGTRLTVV.